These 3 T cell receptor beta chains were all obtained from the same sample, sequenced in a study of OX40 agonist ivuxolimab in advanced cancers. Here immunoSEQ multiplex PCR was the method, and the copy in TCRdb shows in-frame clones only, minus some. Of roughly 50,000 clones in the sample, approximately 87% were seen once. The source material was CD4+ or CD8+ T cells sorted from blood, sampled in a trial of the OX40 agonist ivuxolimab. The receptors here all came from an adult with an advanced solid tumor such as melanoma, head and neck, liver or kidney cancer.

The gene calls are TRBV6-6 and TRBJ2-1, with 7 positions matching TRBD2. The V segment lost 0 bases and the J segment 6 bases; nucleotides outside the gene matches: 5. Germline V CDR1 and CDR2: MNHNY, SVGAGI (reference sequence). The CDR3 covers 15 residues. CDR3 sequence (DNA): TGTGCCAGCAGTTACTCGAGAGCGGGGAGCAATGAGCAGTTCTTC. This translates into CASSYSRAGSNEQFF.

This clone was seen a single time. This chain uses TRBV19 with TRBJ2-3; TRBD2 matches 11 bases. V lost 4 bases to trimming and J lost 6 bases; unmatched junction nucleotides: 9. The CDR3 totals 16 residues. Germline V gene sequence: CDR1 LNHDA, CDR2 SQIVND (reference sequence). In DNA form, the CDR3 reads TGTGCCAGTAGTAGACTAGCGGGGACCTTGGAGGATACGCAGTATTTT. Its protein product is CASSRLAGTLEDTQYF.

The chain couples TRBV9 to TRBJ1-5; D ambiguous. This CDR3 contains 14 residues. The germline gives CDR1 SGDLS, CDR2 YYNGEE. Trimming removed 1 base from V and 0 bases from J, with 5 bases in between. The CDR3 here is CASSVFDSNQPQHF. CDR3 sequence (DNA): TGTGCCAGCAGCGTATTCGATAGCAATCAGCCCCAGCATTTT.